This T cell receptor (beta chain) derives from a study of human T cells and chemical hapten exposure. Whole-study context: The scalp of each patient received a weekly diphenylcyclopropenone dose for the full roughly 24-week study. Study-wide results and limits: TCRs at a frequency above 1 in 1000 stayed unchanged with DPC sensitization.

Remarks on this clonotype: The target antigen is unknown.

Time point defined: patch test 1, 2 weeks after DPC sensitization. The treatment here: therapeutic diphenylcyclopropenone sensitization with weekly scalp DPC. Unfractionated whole blood yielded total RNA. This CDR3 contains 14 residues. The germline V and J ends were trimmed by 11 bases and 2 bases, with 16 bases remaining between them. Looked up from germline, CDR1 is MDHEN and CDR2 is SYDVKM. Original analysis: A per-sample median of 95,638 TCRs was observed, with a range of roughly 20,000 to 690,600. TCRdb reprocessed the RACE reads via MiXCR and lists one record per CDR3 protein. It is TCRdb's table, rather than the study itself, that gives the V and J calls and clone size. The data show under 450,000 distinct CDR3 sequences, about 4.8% seen once.

This TCR came from a woman aged 45 to 65 with alopecia areata. Some clones in this sample may be carry-over from other donors' samples. The gene calls are TRBV28 and TRBJ1-5; D may be TRBD1 (6 bases). The sequences come from whole blood, collected in connection with sensitization to the hapten diphenylcyclopropenone (DPC). The CDR3 DNA is TGTGCCTCGCTACAGGGTTTTCGCAATCAGCCCCAGCATTTT. Translated, it gives CASLQGFRNQPQHF.